This TCR beta chain appears in the sequencing data of a study of technical replicates of blood from a few donors. Here immunoSEQ multiplex PCR was the method, and the copy in TCRdb shows in-frame clones only, minus some. The table includes 65,000 to 80,000 clones, 85% to 95% detected once. Germline V gives CDR1 WSHSY, CDR2 SAAADI. After removal of 5 bases from V and 13 bases from J, the junction contained 10 bases not matched to a gene. The CDR3 runs 13 residues. The clonotype originates from a human donor in good health. The sample comprised T cells isolated from PBMCs. J is TRBJ2-1 and V is TRBV10-2; 8 bases agree with TRBD2. CDR3 DNA sequence: TGCGCCAGCAGTCCGGGACTAGAGTTATCACAGTTCTTC. Its protein is CASSPGLELSQFF.